The T cell receptor (beta chain) under discussion was sequenced for a study of identical twins. In this sample, this clonotype turned up a few times. Its antigen is not known. TCRdb used MiXCR to reprocess the 5' RACE reads, holding one entry per CDR3 protein. The sample contains approximately 530,000 distinct CDR3 sequences, 20% to 25% of which appear only once. No donor was unhealthy or non-Caucasian. V shed 0 bases and J shed 10 bases, with 18 bases lying between them. The CDR3 has 15 amino acids. Germline values: CDR1 LGHDT, CDR2 YNNKEL (reference sequence). Study observations and caveats: Zero-insertion analyses might be partly confounded by invariant T cells like MAIT and iNKT. Where beta out-of-frame sequences were concerned, excess twin sharing was weaker. Fewer insertions were carried by abundant cord blood beta clonotypes, but none was seen in memory repertoires.

These same data were also listed under a study on yellow fever vaccine responses in identical twins.

The chain links TRBV3-1 to TRBJ2-5; D may be TRBD2 (6 bases). This TCR was recovered from a woman aged 18-29 years in good health. The sample consisted of CD4+ T cells sorted from blood. The CDR3 spells CASSQDGVFIGGQYF. The CDR3 coding sequence is TGTGCCAGCAGCCAAGACGGTGTCTTCATCGGGGGCCAGTACTTC.